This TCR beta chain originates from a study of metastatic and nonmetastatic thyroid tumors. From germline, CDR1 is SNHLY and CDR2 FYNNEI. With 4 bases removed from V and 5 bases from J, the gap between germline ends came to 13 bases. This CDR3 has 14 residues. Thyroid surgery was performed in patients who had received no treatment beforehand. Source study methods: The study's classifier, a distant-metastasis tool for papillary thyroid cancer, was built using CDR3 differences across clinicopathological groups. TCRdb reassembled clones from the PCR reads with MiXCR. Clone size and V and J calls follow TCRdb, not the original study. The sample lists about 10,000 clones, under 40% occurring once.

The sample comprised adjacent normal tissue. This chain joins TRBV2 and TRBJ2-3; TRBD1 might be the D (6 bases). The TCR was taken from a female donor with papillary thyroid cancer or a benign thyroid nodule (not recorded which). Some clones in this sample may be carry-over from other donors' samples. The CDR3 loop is CASSGGQWVDTQYF. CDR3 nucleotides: TGTGCCAGCAGTGGCGGACAGTGGGTAGATACGCAGTATTTT.